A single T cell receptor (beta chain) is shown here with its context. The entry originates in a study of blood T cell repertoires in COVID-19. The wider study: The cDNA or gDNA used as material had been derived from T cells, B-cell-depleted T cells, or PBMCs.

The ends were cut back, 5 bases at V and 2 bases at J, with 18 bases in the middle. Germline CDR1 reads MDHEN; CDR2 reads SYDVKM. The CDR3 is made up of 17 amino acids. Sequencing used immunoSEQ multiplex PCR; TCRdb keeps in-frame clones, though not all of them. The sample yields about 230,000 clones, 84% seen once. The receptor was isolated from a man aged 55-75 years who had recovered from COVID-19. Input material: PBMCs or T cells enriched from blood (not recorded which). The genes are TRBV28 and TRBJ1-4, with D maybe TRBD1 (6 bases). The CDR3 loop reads CASSPGRGLGTNEKLFF. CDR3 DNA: TGTGCCAGCAGTCCAGGCAGGGGTCTCGGCACTAATGAAAAACTGTTTTTT.